This T cell receptor beta chain appears in the sequencing data of a study of blood T cells in healthy people across ages. Study-wide points: TCR beta diversity was tightly associated with the proportion of naive T cells.

This CDR3 has 15 residues. Germline-derived CDR1 and CDR2 are MDHEN and SYDVKM. The junction had 6 bases not matched to a gene; V was cut back by 4 bases and J by 5 bases. The second PCR ran roughly 6 to 11 cycles with a sample-barcoded 5' primer and J-beta primers. TCRdb itself ran the 5' RACE reads through MiXCR, one entry per CDR3 protein. The sample shows around 800,000 distinct CDR3 sequences, around half of them seen only once. This clonotype has only a few counts. Its antigen is not known. This clonotype was sampled from a man older than 75 in good health. Sequences were obtained from blood. The J gene is TRBJ2-7, the V gene TRBV28, with 12 bases aligning to TRBD2. The CDR3 nucleotides are TGTGCCAGCAGTTCCCCGACTAGCGGGAGCAACGAGCAGTACTTC. Protein: CASSSPTSGSNEQYF.